This T cell receptor beta chain was sequenced during a study of T cell responses to AZD1222 COVID-19 vaccine (dated by TCRdb to 2020 to 2022). General notes on the study: TCR sequencing was performed for roughly 250 trial participants, of whom about 200 were given two doses of AZD1222 and roughly 25 were given two doses of MenACWY control vaccine. Trial participants were enrolled into age subgroups of 18-55, 56-69 and 70-plus years, which contained around 150, 29 and 61 TCR-sequenced participants, respectively. Overall results and qualifications from the work: Reportedly, almost half of the unique spike-specific TCRs recognized epitopes lying outside the regions that are mutated in the B.1.351 and B.1.1.7 variants. Because no samples from the day 14 peak response were available, repertoires could be characterized only after the peak T cell response. Conclusions about previously exposed vaccinees are limited, since just six AZD1222 recipients were seropositive for SARS-CoV-2 at baseline. After two AZD1222 doses, spike-specific TCR breadth and depth were significantly higher than at day 0 and than in MenACWY recipients. The 56-69-year group was small, and its depth increase did not reach significance, likely because of low power. Most participants were white British and females outnumbered males, and the authors suggested that clonal diversity may have been underestimated. Vaccine-associated CD4 TCRs spanned the whole spike protein, with dominant responses in regions 160-218 and 743-854.

The sample's time point label, in plain terms: about 28 days (+/-7) after the second vaccine dose. AZD1222 recipients given second doses at about 4 weeks or at about 12 weeks were pooled, since spike-specific TCR depth and breadth were not found to differ between the two schedules. The vaccinee samples were drawn from two UK trials, COV001 and COV002, one of which was a single-blind randomized controlled phase 2/3 trial testing AZD1222 (ChAdOx1 nCoV-19) in healthy adults. Trial participant PBMC samples were collected at day 0 and day 28 after the second dose for TCRbeta chain sequencing. CDR1 is given as PRHDT and CDR2 as FYEKMQ, both from the germline V gene (reference sequence). The junction shows trimming of 1 base on V and 5 bases on J, plus 9 bases between the germline ends. From the cysteine through the phenylalanine, the CDR3 covers 15 amino acids. Here the CDR3 DNA is all that survives: 45 bases in frame from base 1.

The CDR3 regions of human TCRbeta chains were analyzed by immunosequencing. On the authors' methods: TCRs in the repertoires were compared against a reference library of SARS-CoV-2-specific TCRs that had been generated with the MIRA antigen-specificity platform. Breadth meant the fraction of unique TCRs that were SARS-CoV-2-associated, whereas depth meant the fraction of total T cells that were SARS-CoV-2-associated. Using the MIRA data, every spike-specific TCR was mapped to the spike region that the TCR reacted to and assigned to either a CD4 or a CD8 class. Log10-transformed breadth and depth values were compared by one-way ANOVA with Sidak's multiple comparisons tests. Drawn from immuneACCESS, this table holds only the in-frame rearrangements with V and J called that TCRdb kept. Clones are partly lost; checked studies trace under half to an unresolved V gene and leave the rest unexplained. V and J calls and clone size follow that table, whereas D and trimming were derived from the DNA. For this sample the table gives 90,000 to 150,000 clones, of which around 92% were detected only once. The ten most abundant clones make up approximately 7.9% of the sample.

Notes on this clone: Its antigen is currently not known. Within one base of it there is no much larger clone, and no base qualities were kept.

This TCR derives from an adult who received the AZD1222 COVID-19 vaccine. The V gene is TRBV13 and the J gene is TRBJ1-6; the D gene is not confidently resolved. Sequencing used peripheral blood, obtained 28 days after the second AZD1222 dose. The nucleotide sequence is TGTGCCAGCAGCTTAGTTGGGGTTGATAATTCACCCCTCCACTTT. This translates into CASSLVGVDNSPLHF. Extended through the reference TRBV13 and TRBJ1-6 proteins, this CDR3 yields the full variable domain: AAGVIQSPRHLIKEKRETATLKCYPIPRHDTVYWYQQGPGQDPQFLISFYEKMQSDKGSIPDRFSAQQFSDYHSELNMSSLELGDSALYFCASSLVGVDNSPLHFGNGTRLTVT.